This T cell receptor (beta chain) stems from a study of cytomegalovirus exposure and HLA in healthy donors. The sample holds a few counts of this clone. The target antigen is unknown. The PCR had 60 Vbeta and 13 Jbeta primers. Profiled with immunoSEQ multiplex PCR; TCRdb holds only in-frame clones, not every one. The sample includes some 99,000 clones, under 75% of them seen just once. V shed 0 bases and J shed 8 bases, with 22 bases lying between them. Germline lookup yields CDR1 LNHNV and CDR2 YYDKDF (reference sequence). The CDR3 covers 18 residues. General observations from the study: In an earlier analysis, in some 600 donors, most V segments appeared productive either ~90% or ~30% of the time. Across donors, sequencing depth was assumed by presence/absence analyses to be roughly uniform.

The rearrangement uses TRBV15 and TRBJ1-4; D is uncertain. This receptor was obtained from a female donor in good health and CMV-seronegative. The sequenced material came from PBMCs. Here the CDR3 DNA reads TGTGCCACCAGCAGAGATATCGAAGTGAGGTGGCCCGGGGAAAAACTGTTTTTT. This encodes CATSRDIEVRWPGEKLFF.